This record looks at one T cell receptor (beta chain) sequence and its context. No antigen is known for it. No much larger clonotype is one base removed from it; base qualities were not supplied. These data come from a study of T-cell memory formation after mild COVID-19 (dated by TCRdb to the early 2020s). For the wider study: Most TCR sequence clusters were specific to one of the two donors. In two donors, T-cell clones that expanded and contracted after mild COVID-19 were followed by sequencing TCRalpha and TCRbeta repertoires longitudinally. Two young, previously healthy adult volunteers, one female and one male, were included in the cohort.

Points the paper makes about the study in general: The study covered only a couple of mild cases, and larger cohorts including severe cases with pre-infection samples were considered necessary. From day 15 to 85, contracting clones showed balanced CD4/CD8 phenotypes, whereas a second wave of clones that expanded from day 15 to 37 leaned towards CD4+. Some responding clones were found in pre-infection memory, which suggests that pre-existing cross-reactive memory T cells took part in the SARS-CoV-2 response. Contracting CD4+ clones appeared mostly in the CM and EM memory subsets, whereas CD8+ clones were enriched in EMRA. The second-wave clones that peaked on day 37 were not confirmed to be SARS-CoV-2 specific.

The sample was run on an Illumina NovaSeq 6000. cDNA libraries for TCRalpha and TCRbeta were prepared by 5'RACE using constant-segment primers, with sample barcodes and unique molecular identifiers added. Trizol reagent was used to extract RNA from every sample. Library amplification was performed in two PCR steps, and a second sample barcode and Illumina TruSeq adapters were introduced in the second step. Sequencing of the libraries was done on an Illumina NovaSeq, producing 2 x 150 bp paired-end reads. Per the original workflow: Demultiplexing of reads and collapsing into UMI-guided consensus sequences were performed with migec v1.2.7. Using mixcr v2.1.11, UMI consensuses were aligned to TRA and TRB V and J templates and then assembled into clonotypes. Expanded or contracted clonotypes were those called significant by both edgeR and NoisET, with noise models trained on biological replicates. edgeR calls used a false discovery rate-adjusted p below 0.01 and a log2 fold-change threshold of 1. PCA with hierarchical clustering of max-normalized trajectories of the 1000 most abundant clonotypes was used as exploratory dynamics analysis. Separately sequenced CD4+ and CD8+ repertoires were used to assign the CD4 or CD8 phenotype of responding clones. The public reads were reanalyzed by TCRdb: fastp trimming at Q25, MiXCR alignment, in-frame beta chains only. A single entry per CDR3 protein holds the most common genes and DNA from its merged rows. TCRdb assigned the V and J calls; the authors' analysis was not used. Present in this sample are 300,000 to 400,000 distinct CDR3 sequences, approximately 14% of which were seen just once. The ten biggest clones cover roughly 22% of the sample.

Ficoll-Paque density gradient centrifugation was used to isolate PBMCs. V lost 5 bases and J lost 7 bases; the stretch between them is 11 bases long. Taken from cysteine to phenylalanine, the CDR3 has 12 residues. Here the CDR3 DNA is all that survives: 36 bases in frame from base 1. This sequence was found in a man between 18 and 35 years old who had mild COVID-19 (a few samples of this study predate the infection). The sample titles of this study are shuffled in the database, so cell type and time point are left out; the donor was told from shared clones. The sequence links TRBV12-3 or TRBV12-4 to TRBJ1-2, with no confident D gene call. The material sequenced was PBMCs or a T cell subset sorted from them (not recorded which). The CDR3 protein sequence reads: CASSAAHSGYTF. The bases are TGTGCCAGCAGTGCTGCCCACAGTGGCTACACCTTC.